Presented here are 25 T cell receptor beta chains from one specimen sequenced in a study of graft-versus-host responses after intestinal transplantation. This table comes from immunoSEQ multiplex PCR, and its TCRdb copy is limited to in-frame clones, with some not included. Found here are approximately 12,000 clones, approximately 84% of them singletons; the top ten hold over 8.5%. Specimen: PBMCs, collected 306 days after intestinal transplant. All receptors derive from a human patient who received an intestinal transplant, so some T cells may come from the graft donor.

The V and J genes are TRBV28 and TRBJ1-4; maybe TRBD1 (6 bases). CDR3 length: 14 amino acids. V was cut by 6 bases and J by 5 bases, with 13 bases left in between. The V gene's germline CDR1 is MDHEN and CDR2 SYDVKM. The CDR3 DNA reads TGTGCCAGCAGCCCAACAGGGCAGAATGAAAAACTGTTTTTT. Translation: CASSPTGQNEKLFF.

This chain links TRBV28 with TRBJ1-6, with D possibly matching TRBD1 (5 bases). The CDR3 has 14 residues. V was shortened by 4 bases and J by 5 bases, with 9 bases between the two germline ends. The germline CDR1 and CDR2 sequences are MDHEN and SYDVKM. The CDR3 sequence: CASSYTGDNSPLHF. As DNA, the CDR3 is TGTGCCAGCAGTTATACAGGAGATAATTCACCCCTCCACTTT.

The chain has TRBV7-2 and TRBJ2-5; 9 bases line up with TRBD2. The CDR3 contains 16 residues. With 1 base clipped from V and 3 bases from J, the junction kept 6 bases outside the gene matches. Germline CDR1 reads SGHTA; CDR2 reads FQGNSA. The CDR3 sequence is CASSLGRTSAKETQYF. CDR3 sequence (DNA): TGTGCCAGCAGCTTAGGGAGGACTAGCGCTAAAGAGACCCAGTACTTC.

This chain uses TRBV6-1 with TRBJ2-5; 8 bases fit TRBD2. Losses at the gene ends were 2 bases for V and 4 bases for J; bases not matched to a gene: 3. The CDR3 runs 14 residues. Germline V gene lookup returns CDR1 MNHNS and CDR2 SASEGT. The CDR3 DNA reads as TGTGCCAGCAGTGAATCGCTAGCGGGAGAGACCCAGTACTTC. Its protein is CASSESLAGETQYF.

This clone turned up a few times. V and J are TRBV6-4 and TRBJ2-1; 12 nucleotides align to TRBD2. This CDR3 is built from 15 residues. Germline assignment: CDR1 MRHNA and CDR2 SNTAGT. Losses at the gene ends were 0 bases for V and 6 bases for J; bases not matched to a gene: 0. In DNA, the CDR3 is TGTGCCAGCAGTGACTCGACTAGCGGGAGCAATGAGCAGTTCTTC. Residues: CASSDSTSGSNEQFF.

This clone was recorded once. This chain's CDR3 is CASSLGTSGRQETQYF. CDR3 coding DNA: TGTGCCAGCAGCTTAGGGACTAGCGGGAGACAAGAGACCCAGTACTTC. The chain carries TRBV7-7 and TRBJ2-5; 13 positions agree with TRBD2. Germline V gene lookup returns CDR1 SSHAT and CDR2 FNYEAQ (reference sequence). The CDR3 contains 16 residues. J lost 2 bases, V lost 1 base, and 1 base had no gene match.

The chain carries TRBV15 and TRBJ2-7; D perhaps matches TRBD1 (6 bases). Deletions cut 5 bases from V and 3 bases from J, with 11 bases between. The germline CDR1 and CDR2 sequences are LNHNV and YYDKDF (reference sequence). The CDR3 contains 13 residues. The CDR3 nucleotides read TGTGCCACCAGCCCAGGGGAATTCTACGAGCAGTACTTC. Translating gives CATSPGEFYEQYF.

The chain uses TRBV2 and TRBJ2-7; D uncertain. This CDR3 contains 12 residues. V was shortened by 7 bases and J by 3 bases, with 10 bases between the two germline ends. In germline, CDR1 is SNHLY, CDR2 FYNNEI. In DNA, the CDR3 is TGTGCCAGCATCGGGCAGATCTACGAGCAGTACTTC. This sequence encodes CASIGQIYEQYF.

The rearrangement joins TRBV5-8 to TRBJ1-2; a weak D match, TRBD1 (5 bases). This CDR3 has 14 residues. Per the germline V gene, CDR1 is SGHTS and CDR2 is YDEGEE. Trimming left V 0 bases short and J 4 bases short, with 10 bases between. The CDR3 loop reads CASSLAGHLYGYTF. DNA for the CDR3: TGTGCCAGCAGCTTGGCCGGACACCTCTATGGCTACACCTTC.

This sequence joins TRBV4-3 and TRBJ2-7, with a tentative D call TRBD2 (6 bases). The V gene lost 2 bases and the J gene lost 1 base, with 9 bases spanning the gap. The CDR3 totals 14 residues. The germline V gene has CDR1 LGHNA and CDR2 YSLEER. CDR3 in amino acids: CASSQLASSYEQYF. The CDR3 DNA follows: TGCGCCAGCAGCCAACTAGCGAGTTCCTACGAGCAGTACTTC.

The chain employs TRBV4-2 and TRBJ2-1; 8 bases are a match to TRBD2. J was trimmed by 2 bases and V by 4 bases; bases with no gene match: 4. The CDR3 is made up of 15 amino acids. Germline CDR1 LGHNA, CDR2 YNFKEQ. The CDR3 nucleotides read TGTGCCAGCAGCCGCACTAGCGGCCCCTACAATGAGCAGTTCTTC. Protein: CASSRTSGPYNEQFF.

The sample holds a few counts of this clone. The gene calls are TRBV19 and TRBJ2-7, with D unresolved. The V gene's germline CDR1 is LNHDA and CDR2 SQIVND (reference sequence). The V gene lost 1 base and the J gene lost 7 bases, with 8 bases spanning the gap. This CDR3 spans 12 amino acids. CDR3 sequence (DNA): TGTGCCAGTAGTATAGCCGGACGAGAGCAGTACTTC. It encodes CASSIAGREQYF.

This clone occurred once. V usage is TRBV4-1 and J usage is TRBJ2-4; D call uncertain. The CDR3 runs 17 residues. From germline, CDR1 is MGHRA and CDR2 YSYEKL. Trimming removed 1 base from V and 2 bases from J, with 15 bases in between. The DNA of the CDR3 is TGCGCCAGCAGCCAAGTTCCGGGCAGTTGGTCCAAAAACATTCAGTACTTC. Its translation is CASSQVPGSWSKNIQYF.

CDR3 sequence: CASSLRGQGEETQYF. CDR3 nucleotides: TGTGCCAGCAGCTTGCGGGGACAGGGAGAAGAGACCCAGTACTTC. V is TRBV5-5 and J is TRBJ2-5; 9 bases align to TRBD1. CDR1 SGHKS and CDR2 YYEKEE come from the germline V gene (reference sequence). V shed 1 base, J shed 3 bases, and the junction held 4 bases outside the gene matches. This CDR3 comprises 15 residues.

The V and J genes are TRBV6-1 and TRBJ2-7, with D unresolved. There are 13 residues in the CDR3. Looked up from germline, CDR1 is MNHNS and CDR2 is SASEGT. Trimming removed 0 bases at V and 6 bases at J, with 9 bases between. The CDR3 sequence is CASSEAPNSEQYF. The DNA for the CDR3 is TGTGCCAGCAGTGAAGCCCCAAACTCCGAGCAGTACTTC.

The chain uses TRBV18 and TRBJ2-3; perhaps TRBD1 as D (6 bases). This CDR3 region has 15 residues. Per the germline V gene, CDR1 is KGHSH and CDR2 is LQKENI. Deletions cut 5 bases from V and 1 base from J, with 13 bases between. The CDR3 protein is CASSSNRAGTDTQYF. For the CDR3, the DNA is TGTGCCAGCTCATCAAACAGGGCTGGCACAGATACGCAGTATTTT.

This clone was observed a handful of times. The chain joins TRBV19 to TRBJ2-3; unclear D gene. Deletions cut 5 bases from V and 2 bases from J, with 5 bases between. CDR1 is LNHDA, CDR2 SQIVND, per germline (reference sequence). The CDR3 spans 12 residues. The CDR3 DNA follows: TGTGCCAGTAGTCCCTCCACAGATACGCAGTATTTT. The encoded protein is CASSPSTDTQYF.

The CDR3: CASSQVGANEQFF. CDR3 bases: TGTGCCAGCAGCCAAGTGGGGGCGAATGAGCAGTTCTTC. The chain combines TRBV4-2 with TRBJ2-1, with TRBD1 as a possible D gene (6 bases). There are 13 residues in the CDR3. The germline CDR1 and CDR2 sequences are LGHNA and YNFKEQ. V was trimmed by 1 base and J by 7 bases, leaving 8 bases between them.

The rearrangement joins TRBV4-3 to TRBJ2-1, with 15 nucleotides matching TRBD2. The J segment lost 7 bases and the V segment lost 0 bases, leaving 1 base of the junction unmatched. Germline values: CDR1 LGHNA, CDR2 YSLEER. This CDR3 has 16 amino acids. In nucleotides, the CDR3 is TGCGCCAGCAGCCAAGATGGACTAGCGGGAGGGAATGAGCAGTTCTTC. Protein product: CASSQDGLAGGNEQFF.

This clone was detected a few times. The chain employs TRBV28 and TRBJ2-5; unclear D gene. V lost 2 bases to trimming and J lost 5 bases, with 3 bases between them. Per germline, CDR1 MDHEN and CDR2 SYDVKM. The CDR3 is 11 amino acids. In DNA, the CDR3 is TGTGCCAGCAGTTTAGACGAGACCCAGTACTTC. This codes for CASSLDETQYF.

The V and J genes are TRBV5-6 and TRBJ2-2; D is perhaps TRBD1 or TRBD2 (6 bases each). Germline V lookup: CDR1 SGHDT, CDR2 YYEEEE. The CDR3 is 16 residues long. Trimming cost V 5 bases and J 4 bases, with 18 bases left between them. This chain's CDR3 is CASRGAGSLGTGELFF. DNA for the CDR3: TGTGCCAGCAGGGGGGCGGGATCCCTTGGCACCGGGGAGCTGTTTTTT.

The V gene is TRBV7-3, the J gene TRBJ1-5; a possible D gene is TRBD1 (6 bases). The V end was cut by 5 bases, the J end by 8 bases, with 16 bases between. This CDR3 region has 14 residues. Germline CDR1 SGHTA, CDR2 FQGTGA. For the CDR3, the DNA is TGTGCCAGCAGCGCGACAGGTGGTCGCGAGCCCCAGCATTTT. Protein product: CASSATGGREPQHF.

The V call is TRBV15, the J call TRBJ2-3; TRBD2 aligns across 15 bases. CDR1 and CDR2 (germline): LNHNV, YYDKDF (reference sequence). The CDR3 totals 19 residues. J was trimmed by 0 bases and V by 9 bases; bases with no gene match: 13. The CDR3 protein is CATSRPGTSGRPSTDTQYF. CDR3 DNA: TGTGCCACTAGTCGACCCGGGACTAGCGGGAGGCCTAGCACAGATACGCAGTATTTT.

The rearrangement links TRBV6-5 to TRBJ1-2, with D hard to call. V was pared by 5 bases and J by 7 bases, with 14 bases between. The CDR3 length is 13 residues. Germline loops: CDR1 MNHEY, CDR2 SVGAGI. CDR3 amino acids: CASSAVRIGGYTF. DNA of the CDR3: TGTGCCAGCAGTGCAGTTCGTATTGGTGGCTACACCTTC.

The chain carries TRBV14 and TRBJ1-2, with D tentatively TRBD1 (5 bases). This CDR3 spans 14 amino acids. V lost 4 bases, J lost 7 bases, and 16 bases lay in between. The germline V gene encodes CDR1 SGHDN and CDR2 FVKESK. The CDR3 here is CASSPARGTAGYTF. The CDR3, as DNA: TGTGCCAGCAGCCCAGCCAGAGGGACGGCTGGCTACACCTTC.